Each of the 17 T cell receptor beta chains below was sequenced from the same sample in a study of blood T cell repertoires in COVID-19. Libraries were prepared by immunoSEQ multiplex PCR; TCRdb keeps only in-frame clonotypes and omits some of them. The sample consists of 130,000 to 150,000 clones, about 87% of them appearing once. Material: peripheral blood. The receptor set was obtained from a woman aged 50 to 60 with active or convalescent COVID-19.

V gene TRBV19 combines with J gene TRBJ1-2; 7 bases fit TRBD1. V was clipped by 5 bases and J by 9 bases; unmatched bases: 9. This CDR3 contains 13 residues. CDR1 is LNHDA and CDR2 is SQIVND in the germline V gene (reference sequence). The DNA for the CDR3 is TGTGCCAGTAGTTCACCCGGACAGGCGAGCTACACCTTC. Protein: CASSSPGQASYTF.

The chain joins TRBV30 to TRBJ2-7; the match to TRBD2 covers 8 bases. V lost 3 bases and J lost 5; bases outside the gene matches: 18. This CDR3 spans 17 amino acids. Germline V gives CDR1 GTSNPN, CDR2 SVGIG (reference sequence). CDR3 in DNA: TGTGCCTGGAGGGAAAACGGGGGGGGTACTAGCCGTCACGAGCAGTACTTC. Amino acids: CAWRENGGGTSRHEQYF.

The CDR3 loop is CASSLEGQRKETQYF. The CDR3 region has the DNA TGTGCCAGCAGCTTAGAGGGACAAAGAAAAGAGACCCAGTACTTC. The chain links TRBV11-2 to TRBJ2-5, with D perhaps matching TRBD1 (6 bases). Trimming left V 0 bases short and J 3 bases short, with 11 bases between. Germline CDR1 SGHAT, CDR2 FQNNGV. The CDR3 runs 15 residues. Supplemented by reference TRBV11-2 and TRBJ2-5, the full variable domain reads EAGVAQSPRYKIIEKRQSVAFWCNPISGHATLYWYQQILGQGPKLLIQFQNNGVVDDSQLPKDRFSAERLKGVDSTLKIQPAKLEDSAVYLCASSLEGQRKETQYFGPGTRLLVL.

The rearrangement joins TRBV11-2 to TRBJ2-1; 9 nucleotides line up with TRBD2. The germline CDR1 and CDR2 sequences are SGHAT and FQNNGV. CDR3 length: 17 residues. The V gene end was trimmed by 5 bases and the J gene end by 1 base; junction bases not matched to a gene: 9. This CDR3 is CASSLAGGALSYNEQFF. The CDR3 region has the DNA TGTGCCAGCAGCCTTGCGGGAGGGGCGCTTTCCTACAATGAGCAGTTCTTC.

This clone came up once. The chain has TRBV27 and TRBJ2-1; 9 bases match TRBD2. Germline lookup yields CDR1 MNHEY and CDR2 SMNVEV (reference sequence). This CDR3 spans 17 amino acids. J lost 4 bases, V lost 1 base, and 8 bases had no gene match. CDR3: CASSLLAREGFYNEQFF. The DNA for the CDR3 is TGTGCCAGCAGTTTATTGGCGCGGGAGGGGTTTTACAATGAGCAGTTCTTC.

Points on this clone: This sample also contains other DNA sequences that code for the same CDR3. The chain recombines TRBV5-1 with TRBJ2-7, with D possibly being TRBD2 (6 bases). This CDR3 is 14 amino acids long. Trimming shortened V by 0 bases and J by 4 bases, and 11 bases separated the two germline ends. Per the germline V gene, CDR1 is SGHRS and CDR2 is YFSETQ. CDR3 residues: CASSLAGSGYEQYF. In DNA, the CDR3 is TGCGCCAGCAGCTTGGCCGGGAGTGGATACGAGCAGTACTTC.

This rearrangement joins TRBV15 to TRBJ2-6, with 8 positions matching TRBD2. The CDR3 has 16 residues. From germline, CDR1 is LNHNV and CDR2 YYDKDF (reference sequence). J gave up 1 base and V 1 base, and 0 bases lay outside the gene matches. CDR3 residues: CATSRGGGSGANVLTF. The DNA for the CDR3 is TGTGCCACCAGCAGAGGCGGGGGGTCTGGGGCCAACGTCCTGACTTTC. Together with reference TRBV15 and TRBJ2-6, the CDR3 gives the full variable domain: DAMVIQNPRYQVTQFGKPVTLSCSQTLNHNVMYWYQQKSSQAPKLLFHYYDKDFNNEADTPDNFQSRRPNTSFCFLDIRSPGLGDTAMYLCATSRGGGSGANVLTFGAGSRLTVL.

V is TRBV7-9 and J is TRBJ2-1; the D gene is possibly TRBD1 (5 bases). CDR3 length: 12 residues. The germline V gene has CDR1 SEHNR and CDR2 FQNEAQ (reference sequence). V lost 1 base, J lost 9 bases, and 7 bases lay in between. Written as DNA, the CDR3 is TGTGCCAGCAGCTTAGAAGGGGCTGAGCAGTTCTTC. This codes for CASSLEGAEQFF.

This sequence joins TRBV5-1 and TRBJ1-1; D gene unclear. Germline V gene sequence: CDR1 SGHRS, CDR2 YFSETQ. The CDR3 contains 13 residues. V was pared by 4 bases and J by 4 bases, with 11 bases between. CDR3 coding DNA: TGCGCCAGCAGCACAAGTCTCTCCACTGAAGCTTTCTTT. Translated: CASSTSLSTEAFF. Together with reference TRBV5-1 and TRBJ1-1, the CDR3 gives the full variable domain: KAGVTQTPRYLIKTRGQQVTLSCSPISGHRSVSWYQQTPGQGLQFLFEYFSETQRNKGNFPGRFSGRQFSNSRSEMNVSTLELGDSALYLCASSTSLSTEAFFGQGTRLTVV.

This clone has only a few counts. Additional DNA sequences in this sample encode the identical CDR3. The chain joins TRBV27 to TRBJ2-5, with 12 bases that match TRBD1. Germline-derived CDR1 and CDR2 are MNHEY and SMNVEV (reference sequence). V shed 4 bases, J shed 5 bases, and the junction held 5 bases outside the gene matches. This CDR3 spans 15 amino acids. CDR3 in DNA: TGTGCCAGCAGTTCGGGACAGGGGGCCAGGGAGACCCAGTACTTC. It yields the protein CASSSGQGARETQYF.

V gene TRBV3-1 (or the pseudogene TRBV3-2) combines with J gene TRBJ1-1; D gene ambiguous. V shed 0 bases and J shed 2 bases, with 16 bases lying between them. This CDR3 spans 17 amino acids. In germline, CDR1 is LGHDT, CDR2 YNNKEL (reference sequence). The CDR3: CASSQDRARALNTEAFF. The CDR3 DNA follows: TGTGCCAGCAGCCAAGATAGGGCGCGGGCTCTCAACACTGAAGCTTTCTTT.

In DNA form, the CDR3 reads TGCGCCAGCAGCCAAGTTCCCCCAGGGAACACTGAAGCTTTCTTT. Encoded protein: CASSQVPPGNTEAFF. The chain has TRBV4-3 and TRBJ1-1; no reliable D call. This CDR3 region has 15 residues. V lost 1 base, J lost 1 base, and 10 bases lay in between. Germline-derived CDR1 and CDR2 are LGHNA and YSLEER.

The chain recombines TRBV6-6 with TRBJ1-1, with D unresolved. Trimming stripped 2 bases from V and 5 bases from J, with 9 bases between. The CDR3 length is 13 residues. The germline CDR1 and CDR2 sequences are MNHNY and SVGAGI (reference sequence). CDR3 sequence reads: CASSYPQQTEAFF. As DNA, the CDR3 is TGTGCCAGCAGTTACCCACAACAGACTGAAGCTTTCTTT.

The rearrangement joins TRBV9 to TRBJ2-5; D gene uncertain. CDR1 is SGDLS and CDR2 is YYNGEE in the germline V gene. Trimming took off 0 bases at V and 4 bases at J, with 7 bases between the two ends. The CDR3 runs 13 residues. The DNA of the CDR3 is TGTGCCAGCAGCGTAGCCACTTCAGAGACCCAGTACTTC. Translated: CASSVATSETQYF. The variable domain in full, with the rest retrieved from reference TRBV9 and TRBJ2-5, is DSGVTQTPKHLITATGQRVTLRCSPRSGDLSVYWYQQSLDQGLQFLIQYYNGEERAKGNILERFSAQQFPDLHSELNLSSLELGDSALYFCASSVATSETQYFGPGTRLLVL.

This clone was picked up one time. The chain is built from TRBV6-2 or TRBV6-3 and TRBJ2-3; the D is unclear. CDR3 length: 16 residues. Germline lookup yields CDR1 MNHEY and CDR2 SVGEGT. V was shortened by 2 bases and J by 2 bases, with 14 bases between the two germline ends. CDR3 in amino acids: CASSYQQLGYTDTQYF. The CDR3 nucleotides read TGTGCCAGCAGTTACCAACAGCTGGGCTACACAGATACGCAGTATTTT.

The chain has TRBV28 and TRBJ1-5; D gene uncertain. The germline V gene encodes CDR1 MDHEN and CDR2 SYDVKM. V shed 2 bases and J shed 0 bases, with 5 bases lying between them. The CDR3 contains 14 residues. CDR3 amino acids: CASSLRDSNQPQHF. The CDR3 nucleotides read TGTGCCAGCAGTTTACGGGATAGCAATCAGCCCCAGCATTTT.

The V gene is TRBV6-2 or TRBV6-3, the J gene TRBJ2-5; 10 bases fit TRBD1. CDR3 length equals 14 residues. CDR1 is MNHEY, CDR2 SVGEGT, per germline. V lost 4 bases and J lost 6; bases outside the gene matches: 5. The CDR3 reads CASSSGQGRQTQYF. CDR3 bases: TGTGCCAGCAGTTCGGGACAGGGGAGGCAGACCCAGTACTTC.